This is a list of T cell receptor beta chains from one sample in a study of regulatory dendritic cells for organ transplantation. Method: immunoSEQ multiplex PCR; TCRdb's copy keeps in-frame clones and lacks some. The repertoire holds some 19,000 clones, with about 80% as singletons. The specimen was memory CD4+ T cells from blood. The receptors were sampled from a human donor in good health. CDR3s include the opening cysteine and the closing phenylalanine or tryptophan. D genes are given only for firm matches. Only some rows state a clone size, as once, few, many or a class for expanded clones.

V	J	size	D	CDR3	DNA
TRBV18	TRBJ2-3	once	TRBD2	CASSPGQGGPDTQYF	TGTGCCAGCTCACCAGGCCAGGGAGGGCCAGATACGCAGTATTTT
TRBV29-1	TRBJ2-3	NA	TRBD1	CSVEAGQLTDTQYF	TGCAGCGTTGAAGCGGGACAGCTCACAGATACGCAGTATTTT
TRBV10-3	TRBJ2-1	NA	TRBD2	CAISDSSGGAVNEQFF	TGTGCCATCAGTGATTCTAGCGGGGGGGCCGTCAATGAGCAGTTCTTC
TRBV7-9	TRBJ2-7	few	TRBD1	CASSPGQGGREQYF	TGTGCCAGCAGCCCCGGACAGGGGGGTCGCGAGCAGTACTTC
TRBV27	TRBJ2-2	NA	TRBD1	CASSQSRFFGTDNTGELFF	TGTGCCAGCAGTCAAAGCCGGTTTTTCGGGACAGATAACACCGGGGAGCTGTTTTTT
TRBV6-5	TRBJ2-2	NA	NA	CASSYTSGELFF	TGTGCCAGCAGTTACACCAGCGGGGAGCTGTTTTTT
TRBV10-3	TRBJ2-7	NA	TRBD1	CAITGQSSYEQYF	TGTGCCATTACGGGACAGTCATCCTACGAGCAGTACTTC
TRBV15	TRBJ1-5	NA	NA	CATSRGAGNQPQHF	TGTGCCACCAGCAGGGGGGCAGGCAATCAGCCCCAGCATTTT
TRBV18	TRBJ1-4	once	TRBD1	CASSPTGQVGLGVLFF	TGTGCCAGCTCACCAACAGGACAGGTGGGGCTCGGGGTACTGTTTTTT
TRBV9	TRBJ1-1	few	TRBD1	CASSLDRDTEAFF	TGTGCCAGCAGCCTTGACAGGGACACTGAAGCTTTCTTT
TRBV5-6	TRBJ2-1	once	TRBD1	CASSLLAGTGSYNEQFF	TGTGCCAGCAGCTTACTCGCCGGGACAGGGTCCTACAATGAGCAGTTCTTC
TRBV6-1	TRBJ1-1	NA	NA	CASSEVGVAEAFF	TGTGCCAGCAGTGAAGTAGGGGTAGCTGAAGCTTTCTTT
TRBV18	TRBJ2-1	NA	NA	CASSPVVGGNEQFF	TGTGCCAGCTCACCAGTAGTAGGCGGCAATGAGCAGTTCTTC
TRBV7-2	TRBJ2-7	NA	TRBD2	CASSPGLAGGEQYF	TGTGCCAGCAGCCCGGGACTAGCGGGGGGCGAGCAGTACTTC
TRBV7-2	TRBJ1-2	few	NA	CASSLYPGREGYTF	TGTGCCAGCAGCTTATATCCAGGGCGGGAGGGCTACACCTTC
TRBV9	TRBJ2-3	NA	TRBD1	CASSVAVTGGTDTQYF	TGTGCCAGCAGCGTAGCTGTGACAGGGGGCACAGATACGCAGTATTTT
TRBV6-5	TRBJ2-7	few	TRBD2	CASRMRSGDWEQYF	TGTGCCAGCAGGATGCGCAGCGGGGATTGGGAGCAGTACTTC
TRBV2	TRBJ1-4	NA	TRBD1	CASSRDRDSPWFF	TGTGCCAGCAGTCGGGACAGGGATAGCCCCTGGTTTTTT
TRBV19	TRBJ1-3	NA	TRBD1	CASSPGTGPGNTIYF	TGTGCCAGTAGTCCGGGGACAGGGCCTGGAAACACCATATATTTT
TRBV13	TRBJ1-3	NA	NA	CASSPGGNSGNTIYF	TGTGCCAGCAGCCCCGGCGGGAACTCTGGAAACACCATATATTTT
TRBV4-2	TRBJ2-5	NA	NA	CASSHGLGFQETQYF	TGTGCCAGCAGCCACGGACTGGGTTTCCAAGAGACCCAGTACTTC
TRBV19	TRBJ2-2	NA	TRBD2	CASSSETSGRRNTGELFF	TGTGCCAGTAGTTCTGAGACTAGCGGGAGGAGGAACACCGGGGAGCTGTTTTTT
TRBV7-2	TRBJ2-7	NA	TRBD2	CASSFGLSGGGPEQYF	TGTGCCAGCAGCTTCGGCCTTAGCGGGGGAGGCCCCGAGCAGTACTTC
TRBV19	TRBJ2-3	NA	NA	CATLGEGWNTDTQYF	TGTGCCACCCTGGGAGAGGGATGGAACACAGATACGCAGTATTTT
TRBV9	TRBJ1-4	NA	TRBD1	CASSPGTGGKEKLFF	TGTGCCAGCAGCCCTGGGACAGGGGGCAAGGAAAAACTGTTTTTT
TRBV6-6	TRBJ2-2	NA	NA	CASSDSGSGTGELFF	TGTGCCAGCAGTGATAGCGGCAGCGGCACCGGGGAGCTGTTTTTT
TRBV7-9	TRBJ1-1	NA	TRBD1	CASSPEGQGAYEAFF	TGTGCCAGCAGCCCAGAGGGACAGGGGGCTTATGAAGCTTTCTTT
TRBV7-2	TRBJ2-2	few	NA	CASSLPGGGGELFF	TGTGCCAGCAGCTTACCGGGGGGCGGCGGGGAGCTGTTTTTT
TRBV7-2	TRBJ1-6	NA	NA	CASSLAGGGNSPLHF	TGTGCCAGCAGCTTAGCGGGGGGTGGGAATTCACCCCTCCACTTT
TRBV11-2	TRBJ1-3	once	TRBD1	CASSGTGGVVGNTIYF	TGTGCCAGCAGCGGTACAGGGGGGGTAGTAGGAAACACCATATATTTT
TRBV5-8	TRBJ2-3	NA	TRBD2	CASSMLTSGFTDTQYF	TGTGCCAGCAGCATGCTGACTAGCGGTTTCACAGATACGCAGTATTTT
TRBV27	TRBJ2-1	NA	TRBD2	CASRPGGNEQFF	TGTGCCAGCAGGCCCGGGGGGAATGAGCAGTTCTTC
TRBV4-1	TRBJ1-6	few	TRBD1	CASSRNQGDDSPLHF	TGCGCCAGCAGCCGAAACCAGGGGGACGATTCACCCCTCCACTTT
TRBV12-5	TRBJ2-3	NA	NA	CASGLDPNTQYF	TGTGCTAGTGGTCTGGACCCTAATACGCAGTATTTT
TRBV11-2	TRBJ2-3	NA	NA	CASSLMVQVQSTDTQYF	TGTGCCAGCAGCTTGATGGTACAGGTGCAAAGCACAGATACGCAGTATTTT
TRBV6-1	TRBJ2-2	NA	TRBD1	CASSEGTGDTGELFF	TGTGCCAGCAGTGAAGGGACAGGTGATACCGGGGAGCTGTTTTTT
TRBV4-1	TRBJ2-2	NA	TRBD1	CASSQDRVTGGSGELFF	TGCGCCAGCAGCCAAGATAGAGTGACAGGGGGCTCCGGGGAGCTGTTTTTT
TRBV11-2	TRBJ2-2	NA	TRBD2	CASSLAGAQVGELFF	TGTGCCAGCTCATTAGCGGGGGCGCAAGTCGGGGAGCTGTTTTTT
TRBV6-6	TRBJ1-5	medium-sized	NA	CASSYESYQPQHF	TGTGCCAGCAGTTACGAGTCCTATCAGCCCCAGCATTTT
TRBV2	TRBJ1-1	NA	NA	CASSERQGTEAFF	TGTGCCAGCAGTGAACGCCAGGGCACTGAAGCTTTCTTT
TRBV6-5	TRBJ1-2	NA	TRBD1	CASSYKDRDGYTF	TGTGCCAGCAGTTACAAGGACAGGGATGGCTACACCTTC
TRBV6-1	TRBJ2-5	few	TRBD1	CASRYRGRGETQYF	TGTGCCAGCAGGTACAGGGGAAGGGGAGAGACCCAGTACTTC
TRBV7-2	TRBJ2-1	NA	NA	CASTSSKSYNEQFF	TGTGCCAGCACCTCTAGTAAGTCCTACAATGAGCAGTTCTTC
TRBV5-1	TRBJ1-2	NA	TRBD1	CASSEQGARGYTF	TGCGCCAGCAGCGAACAGGGGGCACGGGGCTACACCTTC
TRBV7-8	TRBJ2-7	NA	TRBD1	CASSLVGQGMYEQYF	TGTGCCAGCAGCCTAGTGGGACAGGGGATGTACGAGCAGTACTTC
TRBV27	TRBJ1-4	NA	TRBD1	CASSYRRGQGNEKLFF	TGTGCCAGCAGTTATCGAAGGGGGCAGGGTAATGAAAAACTGTTTTTT
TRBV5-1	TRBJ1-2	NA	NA	CASSPGDYGYTF	TGCGCCAGCAGTCCGGGGGACTATGGCTACACCTTC
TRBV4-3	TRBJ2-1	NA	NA	CASSQDDSRGQFF	TGCGCCAGCAGCCAAGACGACTCTCGGGGGCAGTTCTTC
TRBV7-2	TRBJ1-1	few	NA	CASSLIGGGTEAFF	TGTGCCAGCAGCCTTATTGGGGGAGGCACTGAAGCTTTCTTT
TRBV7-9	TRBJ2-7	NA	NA	CASSTGMGEQYF	TGTGCCAGCAGCACGGGAATGGGCGAGCAGTACTTC
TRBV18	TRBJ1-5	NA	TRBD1	CASSSGTGASNQPQHF	TGTGCCAGCTCGTCCGGGACAGGGGCCTCCAATCAGCCCCAGCATTTT
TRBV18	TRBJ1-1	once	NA	CASSPGGFRNTEAFF	TGTGCCAGCTCCCCGGGGGGGTTTCGGAACACTGAAGCTTTCTTT
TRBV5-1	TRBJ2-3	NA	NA	CASSLESGSTDTQYF	TGCGCCAGCAGCTTGGAGAGCGGTAGCACAGATACGCAGTATTTT
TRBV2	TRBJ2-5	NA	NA	CASSERPLGTQYF	TGTGCCAGCAGTGAAAGACCTCTAGGGACCCAGTACTTC